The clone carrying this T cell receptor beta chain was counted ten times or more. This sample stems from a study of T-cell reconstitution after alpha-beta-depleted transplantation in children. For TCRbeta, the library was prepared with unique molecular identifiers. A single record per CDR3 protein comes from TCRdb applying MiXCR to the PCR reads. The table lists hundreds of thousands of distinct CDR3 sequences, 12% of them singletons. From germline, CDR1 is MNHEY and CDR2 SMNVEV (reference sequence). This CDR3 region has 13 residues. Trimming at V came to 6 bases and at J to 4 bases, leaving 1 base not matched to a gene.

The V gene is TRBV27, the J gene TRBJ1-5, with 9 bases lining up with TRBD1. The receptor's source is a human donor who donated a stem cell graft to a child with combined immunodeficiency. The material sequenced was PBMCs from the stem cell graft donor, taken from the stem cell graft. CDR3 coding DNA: TGTGCCAGCAGGGGACAGGGAAATCAGCCCCAGCATTTT. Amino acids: CASRGQGNQPQHF.